A single sample gave rise to the 21 T cell receptor beta chains below, sequenced in a study of T cells in Graves' hyperthyroidism and ophthalmopathy. Amplified TCR beta CDR3 regions came from RNA transcripts. HTBI primers were used for first-round RT-PCR of the TCR CDR3. One entry per CDR3 protein results from TCRdb running MiXCR on the multiplex PCR reads. The sample holds over 400,000 distinct CDR3 sequences; about 15% are singletons and the top ten take approximately 13%. The sequencing sample was made of blood. These receptors were obtained from a man between 18 and 35 years old with Graves' ophthalmopathy.

This clonotype was found many times. The chain couples TRBV5-1 to TRBJ1-1; TRBD1 aligns across 8 bases. J lost 3 bases, V lost 4 bases, and 5 bases had no gene match. This CDR3 has 14 amino acids. Germline CDR1 and CDR2: SGHRS and YFSETQ. CDR3: CASSQTGGYTEAFF. The CDR3 DNA reads TGCGCCAGCAGCCAAACAGGGGGTTACACTGAAGCTTTCTTT.

This clonotype has a count of ten or more. The chain links TRBV5-1 to TRBJ2-1, with D possibly TRBD2 on 5 matching bases. Trimming removed 0 bases at V and 7 bases at J, with 11 bases between. The CDR3 spans 14 residues. Germline CDR1 SGHRS, CDR2 YFSETQ. CDR3 amino acids: CASSLGLAWNEQFF. CDR3 nucleotides: TGCGCCAGCAGCTTGGGGCTAGCATGGAATGAGCAGTTCTTC.

This clonotype was picked up many times. V gene TRBV24-1 combines with J gene TRBJ2-1; D gene uncertain. Germline V CDR1 and CDR2: KGHDR, SFDVKD. The CDR3 consists of 13 residues. Trimming took 8 bases from V and 4 from J, leaving 11 bases between them. CDR3 bases: TGTGCCACCAAGAATCTCGATTACAATGAGCAGTTCTTC. Translation gives CATKNLDYNEQFF.

This clonotype was seen at least ten times. The gene calls are TRBV5-1 and TRBJ2-4; tentatively, D is TRBD1 (6 bases). Trimming shortened V by 2 bases and J by 8 bases, and 14 bases separated the two germline ends. The V gene's germline CDR1 is SGHRS and CDR2 YFSETQ. The length of the CDR3 is 14 residues. CDR3 sequence (DNA): TGCGCCAGCAGCTTAGGGCAGGGGCAGGACATTCAGTACTTC. Its protein product is CASSLGQGQDIQYF.

This clonotype showed up many times. The V and J genes are TRBV2 and TRBJ2-3; 10 nucleotides match TRBD1. With V trimmed by 4 bases and J by 3 bases, 4 bases remained unmatched. The length of the CDR3 is 15 residues. The germline V gene encodes CDR1 SNHLY and CDR2 FYNNEI. The CDR3, as DNA: TGTGCCAGCAGTGGACAGGGGGCAGAGACAGATACGCAGTATTTT. Translated: CASSGQGAETDTQYF. The variable domain in full, completed from reference TRBV2 and TRBJ2-3, reads EPEVTQTPSHQVTQMGQEVILRCVPISNHLYFYWYRQILGQKVEFLVSFYNNEISEKSEIFDDQFSVERPDGSNFTLKIRSTKLEDSAMYFCASSGQGAETDTQYFGPGTRLTVL.

This clonotype was counted at least ten times. CDR3 in DNA: TGTGCCAGCAGTGAAAGCGGGTCTAGCACAGATACGCAGTATTTT. It specifies CASSESGSSTDTQYF. The rearrangement links TRBV2 to TRBJ2-3; a possible D gene is TRBD2 (6 bases). The V gene lost 2 bases and the J gene lost 0 bases, with 9 bases spanning the gap. This CDR3 has 15 residues. Germline V gene lookup returns CDR1 SNHLY and CDR2 FYNNEI.

This clonotype was seen ten or more times. The V call is TRBV18, the J call TRBJ2-3, with D perhaps matching TRBD1 or TRBD2 (5 bases each). CDR1 and CDR2 (germline): KGHSH, LQKENI. Trimming took off 2 bases at V and 1 base at J, with 13 bases between the two ends. CDR3 length: 16 residues. CDR3 bases: TGTGCCAGCTCACCAGGGTCCCAGGGAGGCACAGATACGCAGTATTTT. Protein product: CASSPGSQGGTDTQYF.

This clonotype was counted between two and nine times. The chain carries TRBV29-1 and TRBJ2-1; 9 positions match TRBD2. With V trimmed by 7 bases and J by 6 bases, 13 bases remained unmatched. Germline V CDR1 and CDR2: SQVTM, ANQGSEA. The length of the CDR3 is 15 residues. Written as DNA, the CDR3 is TGCAGCGCCGGGCTAGCGGGGCGAAGAGGCAATGAGCAGTTCTTC. Amino acid sequence: CSAGLAGRRGNEQFF.

This clonotype was counted only a few times. CDR3 in DNA: TGCAGCGGGTGGGACAGAGAAAACATTCAGTACTTC. This encodes CSGWDRENIQYF. This chain uses TRBV29-1 with TRBJ2-4; 7 nucleotides match TRBD1. Germline assignment: CDR1 SQVTM and CDR2 ANQGSEA. Trimming at V came to 7 bases and at J to 5 bases, leaving 5 bases not matched to a gene. The length of the CDR3 is 12 residues.

This clonotype was detected many times. V is TRBV5-1 and J is TRBJ2-3; 7 bases agree with TRBD1. Germline CDR1 SGHRS, CDR2 YFSETQ. The CDR3 totals 15 residues. Trimming removed 1 base from V and 2 bases from J; junction bases left unmatched: 4. The CDR3 DNA sequence: TGCGCCAGCAGCTTGACAGGGGAGCCCACAGATACGCAGTATTTT. It is translated as CASSLTGEPTDTQYF.

This clonotype was counted a few times. The gene calls are TRBV29-1 and TRBJ2-7, with 7 bases identical to TRBD2. With V trimmed by 1 base and J by 7 bases, 1 base remained unmatched. The CDR3 length is 11 residues. Germline assignment: CDR1 SQVTM and CDR2 ANQGSEA. CDR3 nucleotides: TGCAGCGTTGAAGGGGGGGGGGAGCAGTACTTC. Its protein is CSVEGGGEQYF.

This clonotype was seen a handful of times. V is TRBV2 and J is TRBJ1-5; D gene ambiguous. In germline, CDR1 is SNHLY, CDR2 FYNNEI. Trimming took off 6 bases at V and 0 bases at J, with 9 bases between the two ends. The CDR3 length is 14 residues. Written as DNA, the CDR3 is TGTGCCAGCAGCTCGGACTATAGCAATCAGCCCCAGCATTTT. Translated: CASSSDYSNQPQHF.

This chain connects TRBV30 to TRBJ2-1; perhaps TRBD2 as D (5 bases). The germline V gene has CDR1 GTSNPN and CDR2 SVGIG (reference sequence). This CDR3 is 12 amino acids long. V gave up 3 bases and J gave up 7 bases, with 10 bases separating them. The CDR3 loop is CAWSQLVNEQFF. DNA of the CDR3: TGTGCCTGGAGCCAACTAGTTAATGAGCAGTTCTTC.

The sample holds many counts of this clonotype. V is TRBV5-1 and J is TRBJ1-1; 9 bases line up with TRBD1. There are 17 residues in the CDR3. The germline V gene encodes CDR1 SGHRS and CDR2 YFSETQ. Trimming removed 1 base from V and 3 bases from J; junction bases left unmatched: 10. The CDR3 DNA reads TGCGCCAGCAGCTTGTCCGGGACAGGGAGCACCTACACTGAAGCTTTCTTT. It translates to CASSLSGTGSTYTEAFF.

This clonotype was counted many times. This rearrangement joins TRBV6-2 or TRBV6-3 to TRBJ2-7, with D unclear. Germline V CDR1 and CDR2: MNHEY, SVGEGT. With 2 bases removed from V and 6 bases from J, the gap between germline ends came to 8 bases. CDR3 length: 12 residues. CDR3 residues: CASSYRSGEQYF. DNA for the CDR3: TGTGCCAGCAGTTACAGATCGGGCGAGCAGTACTTC.

The CDR3 DNA is TGTGCCAGCAGTTCCCCGGACGGAAACACTGAAGCTTTCTTT. This gives the protein CASSSPDGNTEAFF. This chain connects TRBV6-5 to TRBJ1-1; D is uncertain. The CDR3 has 14 amino acids. The germline V gene encodes CDR1 MNHEY and CDR2 SVGAGI. Trimming removed 4 bases from V and 2 bases from J, with 11 bases in between.

This clonotype was detected a few times. The CDR3 reads CSAPHGGAHSAEQYF. CDR3 bases: TGCAGTGCTCCCCACGGGGGGGCTCACTCGGCCGAGCAGTACTTC. The chain has TRBV20-1 and TRBJ2-7; 8 bases fit TRBD2. This CDR3 has 15 amino acids. The germline gives CDR1 DFQATT, CDR2 SNEGSKA (reference sequence). With V trimmed by 5 bases and J by 6 bases, 15 bases remained unmatched.

This clonotype has at least ten counts. The J gene is TRBJ1-1, the V gene TRBV4-1; D may be TRBD1 (6 bases). V lost 4 bases and J 2 bases, leaving 20 bases between the germline ends. There are 17 residues in the CDR3. The germline V gene encodes CDR1 MGHRA and CDR2 YSYEKL. The CDR3 here is CASSPLPGTSVNTEAFF. The DNA for the CDR3 is TGCGCCAGCAGCCCCCTGCCCGGGACATCCGTCAACACTGAAGCTTTCTTT.

The chain employs TRBV11-1 and TRBJ2-1; D gene ambiguous. Germline V gene sequence: CDR1 SGHAT, CDR2 FQDESV (reference sequence). V was clipped by 3 bases and J by 6 bases, with 12 bases between them. There are 14 residues in the CDR3. CDR3 loop: CASSFFTVTNEQFF. DNA of the CDR3: TGTGCCAGCAGCTTCTTTACGGTTACCAATGAGCAGTTCTTC.

This clonotype was picked up many times. This sequence joins TRBV4-1 and TRBJ1-1, with TRBD1 as a possible D gene (5 bases). This CDR3 comprises 11 residues. Trimming removed 2 bases at V and 11 bases at J, with 9 bases between. Per the germline V gene, CDR1 is MGHRA and CDR2 is YSYEKL. The CDR3 spells CASSQTDKAFF. The DNA of the CDR3 is TGCGCCAGCAGCCAAACGGACAAGGCTTTCTTT.

This chain links TRBV2 with TRBJ1-6; D is perhaps TRBD1 (6 bases). CDR3 size: 15 residues. The V and J ends lost 1 base and 7 bases respectively, with 11 bases between them. The germline gives CDR1 SNHLY, CDR2 FYNNEI. CDR3 in amino acids: CASSEEGQKNSPLHF. The DNA for the CDR3 is TGTGCCAGCAGTGAAGAAGGACAGAAAAATTCACCCCTCCACTTT.